What follows are 6 T cell receptor beta chains derived from one specimen sequenced in a study of cytomegalovirus exposure and HLA in healthy donors. The PCR had 60 Vbeta and 13 Jbeta primers. TCRdb keeps only in-frame clones here, not all; method: immunoSEQ multiplex PCR. The data show 120,000 to 150,000 clones, 60% to 85% seen once. Specimen: PBMCs. The receptor source for this set is a man in his forties in good health and CMV-seropositive.

The chain combines TRBV2 with TRBJ1-2; 8 bases align to TRBD1. This CDR3 is built from 17 residues. The germline V gene has CDR1 SNHLY and CDR2 FYNNEI. V lost 4 bases, J lost 0 bases, and 10 bases stayed unmatched. The chain's CDR3 is CASSGGTGDNPNYGYTF. The CDR3 DNA follows: TGTGCCAGCAGTGGCGGGACAGGCGATAACCCTAACTATGGCTACACCTTC. Full variable domain (outside the CDR3, taken from reference TRBV2 and TRBJ1-2): EPEVTQTPSHQVTQMGQEVILRCVPISNHLYFYWYRQILGQKVEFLVSFYNNEISEKSEIFDDQFSVERPDGSNFTLKIRSTKLEDSAMYFCASSGGTGDNPNYGYTFGSGTRLTVV.

V gene TRBV29-1 combines with J gene TRBJ1-5; perhaps TRBD1 as D (6 bases). V shed 4 bases and J shed 6 bases, with 10 bases lying between them. CDR3 length: 12 residues. Germline V gene sequence: CDR1 SQVTM, CDR2 ANQGSEA. The CDR3 bases are TGCAGCGTTGCGGACAGCTCTCAGCCCCAGCATTTT. Its translation is CSVADSSQPQHF.

The rearrangement links TRBV5-6 to TRBJ1-1; 9 bases are a match to TRBD1. The germline V gene encodes CDR1 SGHDT and CDR2 YYEEEE. Trimming took 4 bases from V and 1 from J; bases not matched to a gene: 2. CDR3 length: 14 amino acids. The CDR3 sequence: CASSGQGWNTEAFF. The CDR3 DNA reads TGTGCCAGCAGCGGACAGGGGTGGAACACTGAAGCTTTCTTT.

V gene TRBV10-3 combines with J gene TRBJ1-5; no clear D gene. With 2 bases removed from V and 4 bases from J, the gap between germline ends came to 9 bases. This CDR3 region has 14 residues. Germline loops: CDR1 ENHRY, CDR2 SYGVKD. The CDR3 loop reads CAISEEATNQPQHF. The CDR3 DNA reads TGTGCCATCAGTGAGGAGGCAACAAATCAGCCCCAGCATTTT.

The gene calls are TRBV7-2 and TRBJ2-5; no clear D gene. The germline V and J ends were trimmed by 0 bases and 5 bases, with 7 bases remaining between them. This CDR3 has 13 residues. Per the germline V gene, CDR1 is SGHTA and CDR2 is FQGNSA. The DNA of the CDR3 is TGTGCCAGCAGCTTAGCCCCACGGGAGACCCAGTACTTC. Amino acids: CASSLAPRETQYF.

The chain uses TRBV27 and TRBJ1-2; 7 bases line up with TRBD1. V gave up 9 bases and J gave up 0 bases; unmatched junction bases: 10. The CDR3 has 15 amino acids. The germline CDR1 and CDR2 sequences are MNHEY and SMNVEV (reference sequence). CDR3 in amino acids: CARTRGLRANYGYTF. CDR3 in DNA: TGTGCCAGGACTAGGGGGCTGAGAGCTAACTATGGCTACACCTTC.